A single sample gave rise to the 20 T cell receptor beta chains below, sequenced in a study of T cell responses to AZD1222 COVID-19 vaccine. Profiled with immunoSEQ multiplex PCR; TCRdb holds only in-frame clones, not every one. This table holds about 120,000 clones, 93% found once. This sample comprised peripheral blood, obtained on day 0 of AZD1222 vaccination. These receptors all stem from an adult in good health.

The chain carries TRBV19 and TRBJ1-5; a weak D match, TRBD1 (6 bases). There are 16 residues in the CDR3. Germline CDR1 is LNHDA and CDR2 is SQIVND (reference sequence). V was trimmed by 6 bases and J by 7 bases, leaving 22 bases between them. The CDR3 is CASRGLLQGSGQPQHF. In nucleotides, the CDR3 is TGTGCCAGTAGGGGCCTACTACAGGGCTCGGGGCAGCCCCAGCATTTT.

The chain has TRBV28 and TRBJ1-1, with no clear D. V dropped 6 bases and J dropped 3 bases, with 8 bases sitting between them. Per the germline V gene, CDR1 is MDHEN and CDR2 is SYDVKM. This CDR3 spans 12 amino acids. DNA for the CDR3: TGTGCCAGCAGCCTAACATACACTGAAGCTTTCTTT. Amino acids: CASSLTYTEAFF.

This chain links TRBV18 with TRBJ2-5, with 7 positions matching TRBD1. This CDR3 has 16 amino acids. Germline values: CDR1 KGHSH, CDR2 LQKENI. V was clipped by 4 bases and J by 2 bases; unmatched bases: 10. The chain's CDR3 is CASSRPGTDHQETQYF. The DNA for the CDR3 is TGTGCCAGCTCACGCCCCGGGACAGACCATCAAGAGACCCAGTACTTC. The variable domain in full, with the rest retrieved from reference TRBV18 and TRBJ2-5, is NAGVMQNPRHLVRRRGQEARLRCSPMKGHSHVYWYRQLPEEGLKFMVYLQKENIIDESGMPKERFSAEFPKEGPSILRIQQVVRGDSAAYFCASSRPGTDHQETQYFGPGTRLLVL.

The chain recombines TRBV15 with TRBJ1-1; D gene ambiguous. With 3 bases removed from V and 0 bases from J, the gap between germline ends came to 14 bases. This CDR3 has 16 amino acids. Germline V lookup: CDR1 LNHNV, CDR2 YYDKDF (reference sequence). DNA for the CDR3: TGTGCCACCAGCAGGGAACTGGCGAGTATGAACACTGAAGCTTTCTTT. Its protein product is CATSRELASMNTEAFF.

This chain joins TRBV4-1 and TRBJ2-7; 7 bases match TRBD2. V gave up 3 bases and J gave up 3 bases; unmatched junction bases: 11. Germline CDR1 reads MGHRA; CDR2 reads YSYEKL. The CDR3 length is 16 residues. CDR3 amino acids: CASSQGVGLENYEQYF. The DNA of the CDR3 is TGCGCCAGCAGCCAGGGTGTAGGACTAGAGAACTACGAGCAGTACTTC.

The chain is built from TRBV14 and TRBJ1-2; D may be TRBD1 (5 bases). The germline V and J ends were trimmed by 3 bases and 2 bases, with 16 bases remaining between them. The CDR3 runs 16 residues. The germline CDR1 and CDR2 sequences are SGHDN and FVKESK. CDR3 protein: CASSHKRLGGNYGYTF. For the CDR3, the DNA is TGTGCCAGCAGCCACAAGAGACTTGGGGGAAACTATGGCTACACCTTC.

The chain carries TRBV27 and TRBJ1-2; tentatively, D is TRBD1 (5 bases). The CDR3 length is 14 residues. V was shortened by 0 bases and J by 5 bases, with 10 bases between the two germline ends. The V gene's germline CDR1 is MNHEY and CDR2 SMNVEV (reference sequence). The CDR3 region has the DNA TGTGCCAGCAGTTTATCCTCGACAGAATATGGCTACACCTTC. It translates to CASSLSSTEYGYTF.

The chain uses TRBV27 and TRBJ2-1; TRBD2 agrees at 8 bases. The CDR3 is 15 amino acids. V was pared by 6 bases and J by 1 base, with 5 bases of the junction left unmatched. In germline, CDR1 is MNHEY, CDR2 SMNVEV (reference sequence). CDR3 DNA: TGTGCCAGCAGATTAGCGGGGCCTTCCTACAATGAGCAGTTCTTC. This encodes CASRLAGPSYNEQFF.

This clone was observed a handful of times. This chain connects TRBV5-1 to TRBJ1-1, with D perhaps matching TRBD1 (5 bases). V lost 6 bases and J 1 base, leaving 13 bases between the germline ends. Looked up from germline, CDR1 is SGHRS and CDR2 is YFSETQ. This CDR3 region has 14 residues. CDR3 DNA sequence: TGCGCCAGCATGCGGGGGGACGGGAACACTGAAGCTTTCTTT. This sequence encodes CASMRGDGNTEAFF.

Here the CDR3 reads CSVTLTSGGYEQYF. Written as DNA, the CDR3 is TGCAGCGTGACCTTGACTAGCGGAGGGTACGAGCAGTACTTC. The chain combines TRBV29-1 with TRBJ2-7; 9 bases agree with TRBD2. The CDR3 covers 14 residues. Trimming removed 6 bases from V and 4 bases from J; junction bases left unmatched: 10. Germline values: CDR1 SQVTM, CDR2 ANQGSEA.

V and J are TRBV4-1 and TRBJ2-1; D remains unclear. V was clipped by 3 bases and J by 5 bases, with 5 bases between them. CDR3 size: 12 residues. From germline, CDR1 is MGHRA and CDR2 YSYEKL. The CDR3 reads CASSQRNNEQFF. Here the CDR3 DNA reads TGCGCCAGCAGCCAGCGGAACAATGAGCAGTTCTTC.

DNA of the CDR3: TGCGCCAGCAGCTTGGCGATTAGAGGAGAAGAGACCCAGTACTTC. It encodes CASSLAIRGEETQYF. The V call is TRBV5-1, the J call TRBJ2-5; D not resolved. CDR1 is SGHRS and CDR2 is YFSETQ in the germline V gene. V lost 0 bases to trimming and J lost 3 bases, with 12 bases between them. CDR3 length equals 15 residues.

The V gene is TRBV18, the J gene TRBJ2-1, with 8 bases identical to TRBD2. Looked up from germline, CDR1 is KGHSH and CDR2 is LQKENI. CDR3 length: 15 residues. J lost 3 bases, V lost 3 bases, and 4 bases had no gene match. The CDR3 region is CASSPLAGDYNEQFF. CDR3 bases: TGTGCCAGCTCACCTCTAGCGGGCGACTACAATGAGCAGTTCTTC.

The genes are TRBV19 and TRBJ1-4, with D unclear. The germline CDR1 and CDR2 sequences are LNHDA and SQIVND (reference sequence). V dropped 1 base and J dropped 0 bases, with 15 bases sitting between them. CDR3 length equals 18 residues. CDR3 in DNA: TGTGCCAGTAGTATAGGAGTGGGGTGGGATGCAACTAATGAAAAACTGTTTTTT. It is translated as CASSIGVGWDATNEKLFF.

This sequence joins TRBV4-1 and TRBJ2-1; 10 positions match TRBD2. V dropped 3 bases and J dropped 10; count of bases not matched to a gene: 9. There are 15 residues in the CDR3. The germline V gene has CDR1 MGHRA and CDR2 YSYEKL. CDR3 residues: CASSHGLAANDEQFF. In DNA, the CDR3 is TGCGCCAGCAGCCACGGACTAGCGGCTAATGACGAGCAGTTCTTC.

The CDR3 reads CASSPRTGGEQFF. The CDR3 DNA follows: TGTGCCAGCAGTCCCCGGACTGGGGGTGAGCAGTTCTTC. This sequence joins TRBV6-5 and TRBJ2-1; D is tentatively TRBD1 or TRBD2 (5 bases each). Between the trimmed V and J ends, which lost 5 bases and 9 bases, there was a span of 14 bases. CDR1 is MNHEY and CDR2 is SVGAGI in the germline V gene. The CDR3 runs 13 residues.

The chain links TRBV7-9 to TRBJ2-7; no reliable D call. Trimming stripped 1 base from V and 9 bases from J, with 13 bases between. CDR3 size: 13 residues. The germline CDR1 and CDR2 sequences are SEHNR and FQNEAQ (reference sequence). CDR3 amino acids: CASSLETQTPQYF. As DNA, the CDR3 is TGTGCCAGCAGCTTAGAGACGCAAACCCCGCAGTACTTC.

The CDR3 nucleotides read TGCGCCAGCAGTGAGTTCCACTCGAACACTGAAGCTTTCTTT. This codes for CASSEFHSNTEAFF. The chain recombines TRBV10-1 with TRBJ1-1; D not resolved. The length of the CDR3 is 14 residues. V dropped 1 base and J dropped 1 base, with 7 bases sitting between them. Germline CDR1 reads WNHNN; CDR2 reads SYGVQD (reference sequence).

J is TRBJ2-3 and V is TRBV19, with D perhaps matching TRBD2 (6 bases). CDR1 is LNHDA, CDR2 SQIVND, per germline (reference sequence). This CDR3 is 17 amino acids long. The V end was cut by 6 bases, the J end by 1 base, with 20 bases between. The CDR3 DNA sequence: TGTGCCAGTAGGAATTGGGCGCGAGGGGAGGGCACAGATACGCAGTATTTT. It encodes CASRNWARGEGTDTQYF.

The V and J genes are TRBV6-5 and TRBJ2-1; D remains unclear. The V end lost 5 bases, the J end lost 4 bases, and 9 bases lay between the germline ends. Germline V gives CDR1 MNHEY, CDR2 SVGAGI. The CDR3 runs 13 residues. CDR3 sequence reads: CASSQTVYNEQFF. Here the CDR3 DNA reads TGTGCCAGCAGTCAAACAGTTTACAATGAGCAGTTCTTC.